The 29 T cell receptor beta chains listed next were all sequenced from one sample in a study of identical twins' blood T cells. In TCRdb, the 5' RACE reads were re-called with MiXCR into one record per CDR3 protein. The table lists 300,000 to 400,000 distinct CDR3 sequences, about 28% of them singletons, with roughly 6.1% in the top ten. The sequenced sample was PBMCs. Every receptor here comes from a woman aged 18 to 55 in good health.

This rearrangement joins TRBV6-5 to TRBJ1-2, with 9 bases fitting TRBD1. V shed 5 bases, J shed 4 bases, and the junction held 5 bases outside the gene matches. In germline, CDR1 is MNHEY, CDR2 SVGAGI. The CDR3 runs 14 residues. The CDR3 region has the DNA TGTGCCAGCAGTAACAGGGGGCGAGGCTATGGCTACACCTTC. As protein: CASSNRGRGYGYTF.

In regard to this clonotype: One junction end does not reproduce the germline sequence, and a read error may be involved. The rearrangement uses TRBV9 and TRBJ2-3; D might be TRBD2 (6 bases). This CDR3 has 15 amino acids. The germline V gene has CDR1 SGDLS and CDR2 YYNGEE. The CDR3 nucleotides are TGTGCCCGCAGCCCACTTAAGCGGGGCACAGATACGCAGTATTTT. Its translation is CARSPLKRGTDTQYF.

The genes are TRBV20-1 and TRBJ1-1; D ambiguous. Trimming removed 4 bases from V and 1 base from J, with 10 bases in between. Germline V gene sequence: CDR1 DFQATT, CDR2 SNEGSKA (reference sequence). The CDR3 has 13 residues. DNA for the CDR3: TGCAGTGCTACCCAACAGAGGAACACTGAAGCTTTCTTT. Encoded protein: CSATQQRNTEAFF.

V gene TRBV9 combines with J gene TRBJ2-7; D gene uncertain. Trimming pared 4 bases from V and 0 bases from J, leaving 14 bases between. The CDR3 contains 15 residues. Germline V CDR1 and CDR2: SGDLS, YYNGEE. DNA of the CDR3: TGTGCCAGCAGCACCACCCCAAGTTACTCCTACGAGCAGTACTTC. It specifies CASSTTPSYSYEQYF.

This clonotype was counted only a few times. The CDR3 loop reads CASSSRQGSNYGYTF. The CDR3 DNA is TGTGCCAGCAGCTCGAGACAGGGTTCGAACTATGGCTACACCTTC. This rearrangement joins TRBV5-5 to TRBJ1-2, with 7 nucleotides matching TRBD1. With 3 bases clipped from V and 2 bases from J, the junction kept 7 bases outside the gene matches. The CDR3 loop spans 15 amino acids. Germline V gives CDR1 SGHKS, CDR2 YYEKEE (reference sequence). The whole variable domain, filled in from reference TRBV5-5 and TRBJ1-2, reads DAGVTQSPTHLIKTRGQQVTLRCSPISGHKSVSWYQQVLGQGPQFIFQYYEKEERGRGNFPDRFSARQFPNYSSELNVNALLLGDSALYLCASSSRQGSNYGYTFGSGTRLTVV.

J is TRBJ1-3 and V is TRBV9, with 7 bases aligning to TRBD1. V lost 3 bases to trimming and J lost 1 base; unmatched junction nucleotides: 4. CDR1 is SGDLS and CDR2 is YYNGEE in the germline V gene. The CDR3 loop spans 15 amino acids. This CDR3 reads CASSGRRGSGNTIYF. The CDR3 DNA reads TGTGCCAGCAGCGGACGCAGGGGGTCTGGAAACACCATATATTTT.

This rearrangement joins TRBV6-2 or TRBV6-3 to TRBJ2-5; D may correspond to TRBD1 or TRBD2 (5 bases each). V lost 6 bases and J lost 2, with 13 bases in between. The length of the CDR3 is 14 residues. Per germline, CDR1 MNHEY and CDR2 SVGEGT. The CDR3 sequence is CASRGTVLQETQYF. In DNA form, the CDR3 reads TGTGCCAGCAGGGGGACGGTTTTACAAGAGACCCAGTACTTC.

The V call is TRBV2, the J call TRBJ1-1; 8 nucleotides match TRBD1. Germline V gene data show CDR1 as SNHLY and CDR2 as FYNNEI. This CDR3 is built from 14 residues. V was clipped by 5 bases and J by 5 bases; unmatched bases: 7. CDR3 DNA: TGTGCCAGCAGTTCTACAGGGGGGGGTACTGAAGCTTTCTTT. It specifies CASSSTGGGTEAFF.

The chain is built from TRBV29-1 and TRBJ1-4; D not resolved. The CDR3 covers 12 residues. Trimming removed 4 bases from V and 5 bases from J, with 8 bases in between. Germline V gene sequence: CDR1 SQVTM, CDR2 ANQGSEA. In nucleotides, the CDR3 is TGCAGCGTTGCGGGATCAAATGAAAAACTGTTTTTT. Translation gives CSVAGSNEKLFF.

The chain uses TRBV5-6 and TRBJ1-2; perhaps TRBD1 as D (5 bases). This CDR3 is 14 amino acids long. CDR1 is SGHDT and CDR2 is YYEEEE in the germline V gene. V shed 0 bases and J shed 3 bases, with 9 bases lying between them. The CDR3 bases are TGTGCCAGCAGCTTGGTACAACAGGACTATGGCTACACCTTC. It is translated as CASSLVQQDYGYTF.

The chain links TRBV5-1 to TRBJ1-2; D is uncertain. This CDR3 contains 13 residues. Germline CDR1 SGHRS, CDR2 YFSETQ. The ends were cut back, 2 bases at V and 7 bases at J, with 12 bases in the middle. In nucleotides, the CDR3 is TGCGCCAGCAGCTTATCCGAGTTGGGTGGCTACACCTTC. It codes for CASSLSELGGYTF. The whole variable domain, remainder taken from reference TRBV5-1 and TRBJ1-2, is KAGVTQTPRYLIKTRGQQVTLSCSPISGHRSVSWYQQTPGQGLQFLFEYFSETQRNKGNFPGRFSGRQFSNSRSEMNVSTLELGDSALYLCASSLSELGGYTFGSGTRLTVV.

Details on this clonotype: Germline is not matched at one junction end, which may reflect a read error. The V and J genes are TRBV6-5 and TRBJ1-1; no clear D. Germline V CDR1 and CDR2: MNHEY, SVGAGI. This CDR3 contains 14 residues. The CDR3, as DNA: TGTGCCAGCAGTAGTAGACAAAGGAACACTGAAACTTTCTTT. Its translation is CASSSRQRNTETFF.

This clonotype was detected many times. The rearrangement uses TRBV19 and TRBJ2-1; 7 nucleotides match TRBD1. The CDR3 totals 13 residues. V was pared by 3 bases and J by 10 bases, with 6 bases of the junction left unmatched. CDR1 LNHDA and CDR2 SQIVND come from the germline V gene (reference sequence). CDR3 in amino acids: CASSMTGLGEQFF. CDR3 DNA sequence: TGTGCCAGTAGTATGACAGGGCTTGGCGAGCAGTTCTTC. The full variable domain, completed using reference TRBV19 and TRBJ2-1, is DGGITQSPKYLFRKEGQNVTLSCEQNLNHDAMYWYRQDPGQGLRLIYYSQIVNDFQKGDIAEGYSVSREKKESFPLTVTSAQKNPTAFYLCASSMTGLGEQFFGPGTRLTVL.

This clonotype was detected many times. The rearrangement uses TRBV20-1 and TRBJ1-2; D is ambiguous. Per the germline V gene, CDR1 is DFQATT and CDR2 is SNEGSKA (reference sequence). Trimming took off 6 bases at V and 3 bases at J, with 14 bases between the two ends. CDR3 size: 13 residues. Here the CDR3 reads CSAPLIRDYGYTF. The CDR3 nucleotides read TGCAGTGCCCCCCTAATTCGGGACTATGGCTACACCTTC.

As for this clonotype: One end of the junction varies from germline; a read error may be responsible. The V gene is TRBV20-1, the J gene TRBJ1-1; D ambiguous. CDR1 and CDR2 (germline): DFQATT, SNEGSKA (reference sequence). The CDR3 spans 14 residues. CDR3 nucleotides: TGCAGTGCTAGATCCACCTGGCGGAGCGCTGAAGCTCTCTTT. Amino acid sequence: CSARSTWRSAEALF.

The CDR3 DNA reads as TGTGCCAGCAGCACACGGGACATGCCCGAGCAGTACTTC. This codes for CASSTRDMPEQYF. V and J are TRBV11-2 and TRBJ2-7, with D maybe TRBD1 (6 bases). Per the germline V gene, CDR1 is SGHAT and CDR2 is FQNNGV. The CDR3 loop spans 13 amino acids. V was cut by 5 bases and J by 6 bases, with 14 bases left in between.

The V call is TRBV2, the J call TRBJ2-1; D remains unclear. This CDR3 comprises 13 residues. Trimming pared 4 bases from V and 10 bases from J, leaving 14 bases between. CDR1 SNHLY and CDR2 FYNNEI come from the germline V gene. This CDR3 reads CASSGNHLDEQFF. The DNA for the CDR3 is TGTGCCAGCAGTGGTAACCACCTCGACGAGCAGTTCTTC.

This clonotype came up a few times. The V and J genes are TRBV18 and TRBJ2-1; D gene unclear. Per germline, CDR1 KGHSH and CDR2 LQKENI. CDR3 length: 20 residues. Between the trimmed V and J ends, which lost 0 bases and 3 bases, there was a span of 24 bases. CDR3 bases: TGTGCCAGCTCACCACCGTTGTCGGACCCTGTAGTTCGAAACTACAATGAGCAGTTCTTC. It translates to CASSPPLSDPVVRNYNEQFF.

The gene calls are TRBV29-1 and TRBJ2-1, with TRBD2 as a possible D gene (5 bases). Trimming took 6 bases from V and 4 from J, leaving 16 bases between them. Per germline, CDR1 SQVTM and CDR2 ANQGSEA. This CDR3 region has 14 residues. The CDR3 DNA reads TGCAGCGTCGTGACGATTGAGGGTTACAATGAGCAGTTCTTC. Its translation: CSVVTIEGYNEQFF.

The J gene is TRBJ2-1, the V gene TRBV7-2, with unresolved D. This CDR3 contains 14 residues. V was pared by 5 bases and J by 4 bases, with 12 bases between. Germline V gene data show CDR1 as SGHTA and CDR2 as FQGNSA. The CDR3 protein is CASSLLTGYNEQFF. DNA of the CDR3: TGTGCCAGCAGCCTCCTGACGGGTTACAATGAGCAGTTCTTC.

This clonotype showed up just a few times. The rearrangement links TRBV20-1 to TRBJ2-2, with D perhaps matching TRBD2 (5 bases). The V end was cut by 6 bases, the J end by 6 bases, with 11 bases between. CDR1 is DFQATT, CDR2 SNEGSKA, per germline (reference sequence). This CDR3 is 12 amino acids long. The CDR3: CSAPARAGELFF. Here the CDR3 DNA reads TGCAGTGCACCAGCGCGGGCCGGGGAGCTGTTTTTT.

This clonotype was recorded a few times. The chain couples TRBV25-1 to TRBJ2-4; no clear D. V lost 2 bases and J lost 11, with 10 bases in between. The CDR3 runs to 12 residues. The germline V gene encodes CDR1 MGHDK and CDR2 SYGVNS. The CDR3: CASSEDEVVQYF. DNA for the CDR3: TGTGCCAGCAGTGAAGACGAGGTCGTTCAGTACTTC.

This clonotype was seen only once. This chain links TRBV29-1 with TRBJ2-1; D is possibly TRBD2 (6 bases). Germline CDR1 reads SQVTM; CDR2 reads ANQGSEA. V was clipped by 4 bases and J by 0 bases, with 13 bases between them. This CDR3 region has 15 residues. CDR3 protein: CSVGGDSSSYNEQFF. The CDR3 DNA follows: TGCAGCGTTGGAGGGGACTCGAGCTCCTACAATGAGCAGTTCTTC.

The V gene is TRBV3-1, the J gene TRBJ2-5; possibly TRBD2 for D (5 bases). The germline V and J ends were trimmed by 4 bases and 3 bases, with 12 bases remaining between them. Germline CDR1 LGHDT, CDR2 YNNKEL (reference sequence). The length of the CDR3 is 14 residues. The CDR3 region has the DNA TGTGCCAGCAGCCCCTTGACGAGGGAAGAGACCCAGTACTTC. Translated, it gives CASSPLTREETQYF.

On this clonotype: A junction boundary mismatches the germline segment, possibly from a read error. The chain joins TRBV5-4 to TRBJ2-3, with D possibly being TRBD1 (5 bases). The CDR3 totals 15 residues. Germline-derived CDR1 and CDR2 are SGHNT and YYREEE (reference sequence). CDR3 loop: CAGSSTVGAGDTQYF. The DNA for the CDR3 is TGTGCCGGCAGCTCCACGGTTGGGGCTGGAGATACGCAGTATTTT.

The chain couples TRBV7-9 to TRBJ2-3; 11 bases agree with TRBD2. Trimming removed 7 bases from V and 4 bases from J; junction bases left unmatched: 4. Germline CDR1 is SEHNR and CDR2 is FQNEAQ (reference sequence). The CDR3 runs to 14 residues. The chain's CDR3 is CASTLAGVADTQYF. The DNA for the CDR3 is TGTGCCAGCACACTAGCGGGAGTAGCAGATACGCAGTATTTT.

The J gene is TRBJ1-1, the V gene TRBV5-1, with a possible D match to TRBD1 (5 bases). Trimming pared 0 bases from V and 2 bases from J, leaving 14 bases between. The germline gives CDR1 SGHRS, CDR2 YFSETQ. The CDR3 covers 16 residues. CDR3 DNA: TGCGCCAGCAGCTTGGTAATTTCCGGGGCCAACACTGAAGCTTTCTTT. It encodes CASSLVISGANTEAFF.

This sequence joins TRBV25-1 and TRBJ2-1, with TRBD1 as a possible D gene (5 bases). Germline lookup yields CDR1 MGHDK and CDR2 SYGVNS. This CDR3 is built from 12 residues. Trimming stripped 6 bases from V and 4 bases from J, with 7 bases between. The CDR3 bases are TGTGCCAGCAGCAGGGCTTACAATGAGCAGTTCTTC. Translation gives CASSRAYNEQFF.

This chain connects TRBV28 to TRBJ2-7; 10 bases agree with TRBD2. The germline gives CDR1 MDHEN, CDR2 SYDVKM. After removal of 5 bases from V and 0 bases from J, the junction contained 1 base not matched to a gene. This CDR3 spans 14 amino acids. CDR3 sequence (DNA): TGTGCCAGCAGTCCTAGCGGGAGCTCCTACGAGCAGTACTTC. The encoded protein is CASSPSGSSYEQYF.